The 20 T cell receptor beta chains reported below all come from one sample, sequenced in a study of identical twins. Via MiXCR, TCRdb re-called the 5' RACE reads, giving one row per CDR3 protein. The data contain some 200,000 distinct CDR3 sequences, around 6.9% of them singletons. These same records also appear under a second study, on yellow fever vaccine responses in identical twins.

The sample taken for sequencing was memory (CD45RO+) T cells sorted from blood. All receptors come from a young woman in good health.

This clonotype was detected many times. The CDR3 sequence: CASSLLVEENYGYTF. The CDR3 DNA follows: TGTGCCAGCAGCTTGTTGGTGGAGGAGAACTATGGCTACACCTTC. This chain connects TRBV5-6 to TRBJ1-2; D call uncertain. Trimming stripped 1 base from V and 2 bases from J, with 12 bases between. Germline loops: CDR1 SGHDT, CDR2 YYEEEE. This CDR3 comprises 15 residues.

There are many counts of this clonotype. The gene calls are TRBV27 and TRBJ1-2; D unresolved. Germline V CDR1 and CDR2: MNHEY, SMNVEV (reference sequence). The CDR3 extends over 14 amino acids. The V end lost 5 bases, the J end lost 5 bases, and 15 bases lay between the germline ends. The CDR3 is CASSPGRFDYGYTF. The CDR3 nucleotides read TGTGCCAGCAGTCCAGGCCGGTTCGATTATGGCTACACCTTC.

This clonotype showed up just a few times. J is TRBJ2-7 and V is TRBV11-2, with D tentatively TRBD1 (6 bases). V lost 7 bases to trimming and J lost 1 base, with 20 bases between them. Germline V lookup: CDR1 SGHAT, CDR2 FQNNGV. The CDR3 is 16 amino acids. The CDR3 nucleotides are TGTGCCAGCAATACCATAAGGACAGCCCAATCCTACGAGCAGTACTTC. Amino acids: CASNTIRTAQSYEQYF. Complete variable domain (other parts from reference TRBV11-2 and TRBJ2-7): EAGVAQSPRYKIIEKRQSVAFWCNPISGHATLYWYQQILGQGPKLLIQFQNNGVVDDSQLPKDRFSAERLKGVDSTLKIQPAKLEDSAVYLCASNTIRTAQSYEQYFGPGTRLTVT.

This clonotype was found many times. CDR3 in DNA: TGCAGTGCTAGAGGCGCAGGTTACAATGAGCAGTTCTTC. This codes for CSARGAGYNEQFF. This chain links TRBV20-1 with TRBJ2-1; unclear D gene. The germline V gene encodes CDR1 DFQATT and CDR2 SNEGSKA (reference sequence). The CDR3 consists of 13 residues. The V end lost 1 base, the J end lost 4 bases, and 8 bases lay between the germline ends.

This clonotype has only a few counts. This sequence joins TRBV4-1 and TRBJ2-2; D tentatively reads TRBD1 or TRBD2 (5 bases each). Per the germline V gene, CDR1 is MGHRA and CDR2 is YSYEKL. The V end lost 3 bases, the J end lost 0 bases, and 8 bases lay between the germline ends. The CDR3 contains 15 residues. CDR3 DNA sequence: TGCGCCAGCAGCCAGAGGGGAGCGAACACCGGGGAGCTGTTTTTT. Translating gives CASSQRGANTGELFF.

This clonotype occurred a few times. The chain joins TRBV6-1 to TRBJ2-1; 10 bases match TRBD2. V lost 6 bases and J lost 5; bases outside the gene matches: 4. The CDR3 extends over 14 amino acids. In germline, CDR1 is MNHNS, CDR2 SASEGT. CDR3 bases: TGTGCCAGCAGCGGGACTAGCGTGGACAATGAGCAGTTCTTC. This gives the protein CASSGTSVDNEQFF.

This clonotype appeared a few times. J is TRBJ2-3 and V is TRBV12-3 or TRBV12-4; either TRBD1 or TRBD2 may supply D (6 bases each). The CDR3 contains 15 residues. V was cut by 7 bases and J by 0 bases, with 14 bases left in between. CDR3 region: CASNVWGASTDTQYF. The DNA for the CDR3 is TGTGCCAGCAATGTTTGGGGGGCCAGCACAGATACGCAGTATTTT.

This clonotype has a count of ten or more. V is TRBV12-3 or TRBV12-4 and J is TRBJ2-4; D uncertain. The CDR3 length is 13 residues. Between the trimmed V and J ends, which lost 7 bases and 0 bases, there was a span of 7 bases. The CDR3 bases are TGTGCCAGCACCCTACGAGCCAAAAACATTCAGTACTTC. This gives the protein CASTLRAKNIQYF.

The chain has TRBV5-1 and TRBJ2-5, with a tentative D call TRBD1 (6 bases). Germline-derived CDR1 and CDR2 are SGHRS and YFSETQ. The V end was cut by 0 bases, the J end by 5 bases, with 14 bases between. This CDR3 has 15 residues. CDR3 protein: CASSLGKGGTETQYF. CDR3 nucleotides: TGCGCCAGCAGCTTGGGGAAAGGGGGTACGGAGACCCAGTACTTC.

This sequence joins TRBV4-3 and TRBJ2-1; possible D gene TRBD2, 5 bases. From germline, CDR1 is LGHNA and CDR2 YSLEER. The V end lost 0 bases, the J end lost 5 bases, and 8 bases lay between the germline ends. The CDR3 is made up of 14 amino acids. This CDR3 reads CASSQDVANNEQFF. The CDR3 bases are TGCGCCAGCAGCCAAGACGTAGCGAACAATGAGCAGTTCTTC.

The rearrangement links TRBV6-2 or TRBV6-3 to TRBJ2-3; possibly TRBD1 or TRBD2 for D (5 bases each). Germline V gene data show CDR1 as MNHEY and CDR2 as SVGEGT. The CDR3 extends over 16 amino acids. V gave up 6 bases and J gave up 2 bases, with 18 bases separating them. The CDR3 spells CASSRPRDGFTDTQYF. The DNA for the CDR3 is TGTGCCAGCAGCCGACCCCGGGACGGCTTCACAGATACGCAGTATTTT.

This clonotype was counted at least ten times. One end of the junction is discordant with germline, which a read error may explain. This chain connects TRBV7-7 to TRBJ2-1; maybe TRBD1 (8 bases). From germline, CDR1 is SSHAT and CDR2 FNYEAQ (reference sequence). CDR3 length: 15 residues. This CDR3 is CASSLDRGLYNEQFF. DNA of the CDR3: TGTGCTAGCAGCTTAGACAGGGGACTATACAATGAGCAGTTCTTC.

Many counts were recorded for this clonotype. This chain links TRBV6-1 with TRBJ2-2, with TRBD1 as a possible D gene (6 bases). The CDR3 totals 13 residues. CDR1 and CDR2 from the germline V gene are MNHNS and SASEGT. Trimming stripped 8 bases from V and 9 bases from J, with 16 bases between. CDR3 loop: CASAGLRGWELFF. DNA for the CDR3: TGTGCCAGCGCCGGTCTCAGGGGCTGGGAGCTGTTTTTT.

This rearrangement joins TRBV11-2 to TRBJ2-7, with TRBD1 as a possible D gene (6 bases). Germline loops: CDR1 SGHAT, CDR2 FQNNGV. The CDR3 totals 14 residues. V shed 7 bases and J shed 1 base, with 14 bases lying between them. The CDR3 sequence is CASTPGVASYEQYF. CDR3 nucleotides: TGTGCCAGCACCCCAGGGGTAGCTTCCTACGAGCAGTACTTC.

This clonotype occurred many times. The V and J genes are TRBV29-1 and TRBJ2-7; tentative D call: TRBD1 (6 bases). The CDR3 loop spans 13 amino acids. V lost 5 bases to trimming and J lost 0 bases, with 11 bases between them. Germline assignment: CDR1 SQVTM and CDR2 ANQGSEA. CDR3 in DNA: TGCAGCGTTAAGACAGGCAGCTCCTACGAGCAGTACTTC. Translating gives CSVKTGSSYEQYF.

J is TRBJ1-2 and V is TRBV10-3, with 7 nucleotides matching TRBD1. This CDR3 is built from 15 residues. Germline CDR1 ENHRY, CDR2 SYGVKD. V trimming: 6 bases; J trimming: 5 bases; junction bases outside the gene matches: 12. The CDR3: CAIREQGQGLYGYTF. The CDR3 DNA sequence: TGTGCCATCAGGGAACAGGGGCAGGGGTTGTATGGCTACACCTTC.

The chain employs TRBV7-3 and TRBJ2-3, with unresolved D. Germline loops: CDR1 SGHTA, CDR2 FQGTGA. The germline V and J ends were trimmed by 1 base and 2 bases, with 7 bases remaining between them. The length of the CDR3 is 14 residues. CDR3: CASSLKGTTDTQYF. DNA of the CDR3: TGTGCCAGCAGCTTAAAGGGAACCACAGATACGCAGTATTTT.

This clonotype was seen repeatedly, ten times or more. V and J are TRBV11-2 and TRBJ2-1; TRBD1 agrees at 12 bases. Per the germline V gene, CDR1 is SGHAT and CDR2 is FQNNGV. This CDR3 contains 16 residues. V lost 1 base to trimming and J lost 8 bases; unmatched junction nucleotides: 6. The chain's CDR3 is CASSLVVGTGGDEQFF. For the CDR3, the DNA is TGTGCCAGCAGCTTAGTAGTGGGGACAGGGGGCGATGAGCAGTTCTTC.

This clonotype turned up a few times. J is TRBJ2-3 and V is TRBV28, with 9 bases identical to TRBD1. The CDR3 is 15 residues long. Trimming removed 7 bases from V and 1 base from J; junction bases left unmatched: 6. In germline, CDR1 is MDHEN, CDR2 SYDVKM. The chain's CDR3 is CASKTQGAGTDTQYF. The CDR3 DNA reads as TGTGCCAGCAAGACACAGGGGGCGGGCACAGATACGCAGTATTTT.

V gene TRBV7-9 combines with J gene TRBJ2-2; 8 nucleotides line up with TRBD2. Trimming cost V 5 bases and J 5 bases; bases outside gene matches: 7. Germline V gives CDR1 SEHNR, CDR2 FQNEAQ (reference sequence). The CDR3 is made up of 15 amino acids. The chain's CDR3 is CASSPGRGLTGELFF. CDR3 DNA sequence: TGTGCCAGCAGCCCCGGGAGGGGCCTAACCGGGGAGCTGTTTTTT.